The clone carrying this T cell receptor beta chain was counted ten times or more. As yet, its antigen is unknown. V lost 2 bases and J lost 9; bases outside the gene matches: 12. The CDR3 extends over 16 amino acids. Germline loops: CDR1 SGHNT, CDR2 YENEEA. The source of the sample is a study of T cells after yellow fever vaccination. Study overall: SMART-Seq v4 Ultra Low Input prepared the low-cell-number fractions.

Making TCR cDNA involved 5'RACE template switching, which added UMIs and a universal primer site. One entry per CDR3 protein, called by TCRdb with MiXCR from the 5' RACE reads. Here the sample spans about 250,000 distinct CDR3 sequences, about 3.9% being singletons. The study, taken as a whole, reports: There was a small share of clonotypes that showed up in both the CD4 and CD8 compartments.

The TCR originated in a man aged 18 to 29 who received the YFV17D yellow fever vaccine. This rearrangement joins TRBV11-3 to TRBJ2-1; 8 bases are a match to TRBD2. Sequenced here: PBMCs, sampled 15 days after the yellow fever booster vaccination. Written as DNA, the CDR3 is TGTGCCAGCAGCTTATACGGGGGGGCCGAGTTCACTGAGCAGTTCTTC. It yields the protein CASSLYGGAEFTEQFF.